Presented here are 24 T cell receptor beta chains from one specimen sequenced in a study of cytomegalovirus exposure and HLA in healthy donors (dated by TCRdb to about 2017). The library was obtained by the immunoSEQ multiplex PCR assay. A mixture of 60 forward primers for TCR Vbeta segments and 13 reverse primers for TCR Jbeta segments was used in the multiplex PCR. Held by TCRdb, this immuneACCESS table contains in-frame sequences only and omits some clones. Under half of the omission traces to an unresolved V gene where checked; the cause of the rest is unknown. In this sample's table one finds 75,000 to 95,000 clones. Clones ranked in the top ten supply 1.4% to 1.5% of the sample. Input material: PBMCs. These receptors were obtained from a woman aged 60-75 years in good health and CMV-seronegative.

The V call is TRBV11-3, the J call TRBJ1-2; 9 bases map to TRBD1. V lost 5 bases to trimming and J lost 2 bases; unmatched junction nucleotides: 6. The length of the CDR3 is 15 residues. The germline gives CDR1 SGHNT, CDR2 YENEEA. CDR3 DNA: TGTGCCAGCAGCCCGCGGGACAGGGAAAACTATGGCTACACCTTC. Encoded protein: CASSPRDRENYGYTF.

V and J are TRBV27 and TRBJ2-7; TRBD2 matches 7 bases. Germline CDR1 MNHEY, CDR2 SMNVEV (reference sequence). The CDR3 runs 15 residues. V dropped 0 bases and J dropped 2; count of bases not matched to a gene: 4. The DNA for the CDR3 is TGTGCCAGCAGTTTATCGTCTAGCGGTACCTACGAGCAGTACTTC. It is translated as CASSLSSSGTYEQYF.

The rearrangement uses TRBV7-6 and TRBJ2-2; 7 bases fit TRBD2. The V and J ends lost 1 base and 7 bases, in that order; junction bases with no gene match: 12. This CDR3 spans 17 amino acids. Germline CDR1 SGHVS, CDR2 FNYEAQ. CDR3 sequence: CASSLGQTGAGSGELFF. Here the CDR3 DNA reads TGTGCCAGCAGCTTAGGACAAACAGGAGCGGGGAGCGGGGAGCTGTTTTTT.

The chain employs TRBV7-2 and TRBJ1-5; D gene ambiguous. The CDR3 length is 15 residues. V dropped 1 base and J dropped 0 bases, with 7 bases sitting between them. Germline CDR1 and CDR2: SGHTA and FQGNSA. The CDR3 DNA sequence: TGTGCCAGCAGCTTAGTGGCCGATAGCAATCAGCCCCAGCATTTT. This encodes CASSLVADSNQPQHF.

This chain connects TRBV28 to TRBJ2-3, with a tentative D call TRBD1 (5 bases). The ends were cut back, 7 bases at V and 3 bases at J, with 14 bases in the middle. The germline CDR1 and CDR2 sequences are MDHEN and SYDVKM. The CDR3 spans 14 residues. Here the CDR3 reads CASISGQGTDTQYF. CDR3 nucleotide sequence: TGTGCCAGCATTTCCGGGCAGGGAACAGATACGCAGTATTTT.

CDR3 protein: CASSLRGGNEQFF. CDR3 DNA: TGTGCCAGCAGCTTGCGGGGGGGGAATGAGCAGTTCTTC. The chain is built from TRBV5-4 and TRBJ2-1, with TRBD2 matching 8 bases. Germline V gives CDR1 SGHNT, CDR2 YYREEE (reference sequence). V gave up 1 base and J gave up 7 bases; unmatched junction bases: 1. The CDR3 is 13 residues long.

V gene TRBV28 combines with J gene TRBJ2-7; possibly TRBD2 for D (6 bases). Germline values: CDR1 MDHEN, CDR2 SYDVKM. CDR3 length equals 14 residues. V lost 4 bases to trimming and J lost 2 bases, with 12 bases between them. The CDR3 region has the DNA TGTGCCAGCAGTTCCGCGCGGGGAACCTACGAGCAGTACTTC. This codes for CASSSARGTYEQYF.

The chain uses TRBV28 and TRBJ1-5, with TRBD1 identical over 9 bases. Germline V gene lookup returns CDR1 MDHEN and CDR2 SYDVKM. V was pared by 5 bases and J by 4 bases, with 15 bases of the junction left unmatched. The CDR3 spans 18 residues. The CDR3 region has the DNA TGTGCCAGCAGTCCGCTCCCAAGATTGGACAGGGGAAATCAGCCCCAGCATTTT. Translation gives CASSPLPRLDRGNQPQHF.

The gene calls are TRBV14 and TRBJ2-3; TRBD1 might be the D (6 bases). Germline V CDR1 and CDR2: SGHDN, FVKESK. With 0 bases removed from V and 3 bases from J, the gap between germline ends came to 13 bases. The CDR3 has 16 amino acids. The CDR3 DNA sequence: TGTGCCAGCAGCCAAGAACTCCGGACAGCTACAGATACGCAGTATTTT. It is translated as CASSQELRTATDTQYF.

The chain employs TRBV7-8 and TRBJ2-1, with 14 bases identical to TRBD2. The ends lost 5 bases at V and 7 bases at J; junction bases unmatched: 7. The CDR3 runs 16 residues. Germline V gene lookup returns CDR1 SGHVS and CDR2 FQNEAQ. The CDR3 loop is CASSPDWTSGRNEQFF. The CDR3, as DNA: TGTGCCAGCAGCCCCGATTGGACTAGCGGGAGGAATGAGCAGTTCTTC.

The gene calls are TRBV9 and TRBJ1-3; TRBD1 agrees at 9 bases. V shed 4 bases and J 0 bases; nucleotides not matched to a gene: 14. The CDR3 runs to 19 residues. Germline CDR1 and CDR2: SGDLS and YYNGEE. This chain's CDR3 is CASSPTGQGYTGSGNTIYF. CDR3 DNA sequence: TGTGCCAGCAGCCCAACGGGACAGGGCTACACGGGCTCTGGAAACACCATATATTTT.

The genes are TRBV7-9 and TRBJ2-2; 11 bases map to TRBD2. The CDR3 extends over 16 amino acids. Germline assignment: CDR1 SEHNR and CDR2 FQNEAQ (reference sequence). V trimming: 5 bases; J trimming: 4 bases; junction bases outside the gene matches: 6. CDR3 nucleotides: TGTGCCAGCAGCCCCCCGGGACTAGCGGCCACCGGGGAGCTGTTTTTT. Translated: CASSPPGLAATGELFF.

The chain combines TRBV10-2 with TRBJ1-1; the D gene is possibly TRBD1 (6 bases). V gave up 3 bases and J gave up 6 bases, with 8 bases separating them. The CDR3 has 12 amino acids. Germline V CDR1 and CDR2: WSHSY, SAAADI. The CDR3 region has the DNA TGCGCCAGCAGTGAAGGGGGTGCTGAAGCTTTCTTT. Protein: CASSEGGAEAFF.

The chain combines TRBV5-4 with TRBJ2-7; 7 nucleotides match TRBD1. The CDR3 is 17 amino acids. J was trimmed by 3 bases and V by 0 bases; bases with no gene match: 12. Looked up from germline, CDR1 is SGHNT and CDR2 is YYREEE (reference sequence). CDR3 loop: CASSLVFLRGRRYEQYF. In nucleotides, the CDR3 is TGTGCCAGCAGCTTGGTCTTCTTGAGGGGGCGCCGCTACGAGCAGTACTTC.

The genes are TRBV5-8 and TRBJ1-5; maybe TRBD1 (5 bases). The germline CDR1 and CDR2 sequences are SGHTS and YDEGEE. The CDR3 loop spans 15 amino acids. V dropped 2 bases and J dropped 1 base, with 10 bases sitting between them. The CDR3 nucleotides are TGTGCCAGCAGCTTCGGGGGGTTGAGCAATCAGCCCCAGCATTTT. This encodes CASSFGGLSNQPQHF.

DNA of the CDR3: TGTGCCAGCAGCTTATTTAGCGCAGGGGGCGCAATAGATACGCAGTATTTT. As protein: CASSLFSAGGAIDTQYF. V gene TRBV11-2 combines with J gene TRBJ2-3, with 8 bases fitting TRBD1. Germline CDR1 and CDR2: SGHAT and FQNNGV. This CDR3 contains 17 residues. The trim removed 2 bases at V and 5 bases at J, leaving 12 bases unmatched.

Note on this clone: The same CDR3 arises from other DNA sequences in this sample as well. V gene TRBV10-1 combines with J gene TRBJ1-1, with 8 bases lining up with TRBD1. The germline CDR1 and CDR2 sequences are WNHNN and SYGVQD (reference sequence). Unmatched junction bases numbered 12, after V lost 7 bases and J lost 11 bases. The CDR3 is made up of 13 amino acids. The chain's CDR3 is CASKPTGDHEAFF. The CDR3 DNA reads TGCGCCAGCAAACCGACAGGGGACCACGAGGCTTTCTTT.

This sequence joins TRBV28 and TRBJ2-1, with 8 bases lining up with TRBD2. Germline V gene sequence: CDR1 MDHEN, CDR2 SYDVKM. CDR3 length equals 15 residues. Germline trimming cut 6 bases from V and 4 bases from J; bases unmatched to any gene: 8. CDR3 in DNA: TGTGCCAGCAGCTCAGCGGGAGAGTCTTACAATGAGCAGTTCTTC. This codes for CASSSAGESYNEQFF.

The chain links TRBV18 to TRBJ2-7; 7 nucleotides line up with TRBD2. Germline CDR1 is KGHSH and CDR2 is LQKENI. This CDR3 contains 15 residues. V trimming: 2 bases; J trimming: 5 bases; junction bases outside the gene matches: 9. The CDR3 nucleotides are TGTGCCAGCTCACCAGGAGCGGGGAGGTCCCACGAGCAGTACTTC. Translating it yields CASSPGAGRSHEQYF.

V is TRBV7-9 and J is TRBJ1-2; D remains ambiguous. Germline-derived CDR1 and CDR2 are SEHNR and FQNEAQ (reference sequence). Deletions cut 0 bases from V and 2 bases from J, with 7 bases between. The CDR3 length is 14 residues. The CDR3 coding sequence is TGTGCCAGCAGCTTAGCTAACACCAACTATGGCTACACCTTC. It codes for CASSLANTNYGYTF.

V gene TRBV5-1 combines with J gene TRBJ2-1; weak D call: TRBD1 (8 bases). CDR1 and CDR2 (germline): SGHRS, YFSETQ. Deletions cut 0 bases from V and 5 bases from J, with 18 bases between. The CDR3 is made up of 17 amino acids. The CDR3 reads CASSLAPTGGGNNEQFF. DNA for the CDR3: TGCGCCAGCAGCTTGGCACCTACAGGGGGGGGAAACAATGAGCAGTTCTTC.

The chain employs TRBV5-1 and TRBJ1-2; D remains unclear. Germline lookup yields CDR1 SGHRS and CDR2 YFSETQ. This CDR3 region has 15 residues. Trimming stripped 4 bases from V and 1 base from J, with 14 bases between. The CDR3 reads CASSLSSGVNYGYTF. CDR3 nucleotide sequence: TGCGCCAGCAGCCTATCATCCGGGGTTAACTATGGCTACACCTTC. The full variable domain, its missing parts supplied by reference TRBV5-1 and TRBJ1-2, is KAGVTQTPRYLIKTRGQQVTLSCSPISGHRSVSWYQQTPGQGLQFLFEYFSETQRNKGNFPGRFSGRQFSNSRSEMNVSTLELGDSALYLCASSLSSGVNYGYTFGSGTRLTVV.

The chain uses TRBV5-1 and TRBJ2-7; D call uncertain. The CDR3 spans 14 residues. Germline lookup yields CDR1 SGHRS and CDR2 YFSETQ. The V and J ends lost 9 bases and 0 bases respectively, with 16 bases between them. This CDR3 is CATTVSPNSYEQYF. CDR3 sequence (DNA): TGCGCCACCACGGTTAGCCCTAACTCCTACGAGCAGTACTTC. Full variable domain (missing parts from reference TRBV5-1 and TRBJ2-7): KAGVTQTPRYLIKTRGQQVTLSCSPISGHRSVSWYQQTPGQGLQFLFEYFSETQRNKGNFPGRFSGRQFSNSRSEMNVSTLELGDSALYLCATTVSPNSYEQYFGPGTRLTVT.

The chain employs TRBV28 and TRBJ1-5, with D possibly TRBD1 on 5 matching bases. The CDR3 covers 15 residues. The ends were cut back, 7 bases at V and 2 bases at J, with 15 bases in the middle. Germline values: CDR1 MDHEN, CDR2 SYDVKM. The CDR3 loop reads CASILGGSGNQPQHF. CDR3 DNA sequence: TGTGCCAGCATCTTGGGGGGAAGTGGCAATCAGCCCCAGCATTTT.